This entry lists 18 T cell receptor beta chains sequenced from one sample in a study of breast tumors, draining lymph nodes, adjacent tissues. Samples came from axillary lymph nodes draining the breast cancer. MiXCR was run by TCRdb on the multiplex PCR reads, yielding one entry per CDR3 protein. The sample holds some 130,000 distinct CDR3 sequences, around 24% seen once. Sequencing input: axillary lymph node tissue. The source of these receptors is a female donor with breast cancer. Some clones in this sample may be carry-over from other donors' samples.

Many counts were recorded for this clonotype. The chain recombines TRBV12-3 or TRBV12-4 with TRBJ1-6, with 7 nucleotides matching TRBD1. With 3 bases clipped from V and 6 bases from J, the junction kept 5 bases outside the gene matches. This CDR3 is 15 amino acids long. The CDR3 loop is CASSFSGTVNSPLHF. The CDR3 region has the DNA TGTGCCAGCAGTTTTAGTGGGACAGTTAATTCACCCCTCCACTTT.

Notes on this clonotype: A much larger clonotype is one base distant, so this may be a read error. J is TRBJ2-7 and V is TRBV27; D may be TRBD2 (6 bases). The CDR3 loop spans 15 amino acids. Germline-derived CDR1 and CDR2 are MNHEY and SMNVEV (reference sequence). V shed 8 bases and J shed 2 bases, with 19 bases lying between them. CDR3 region: CASAYDRGRPYEQYF. CDR3 nucleotides: TGTGCCAGCGCCTACGACCGGGGGAGGCCCTACGAGCAGTACTTC.

In this sample, this clonotype turned up many times. The J gene is TRBJ2-7, the V gene TRBV10-3; D unresolved. Germline loops: CDR1 ENHRY, CDR2 SYGVKD. CDR3 length equals 13 residues. V lost 7 bases and J lost 2, with 12 bases in between. CDR3 sequence reads: CAINDDRAYEQYF. The CDR3 DNA is TGTGCCATCAATGATGACCGAGCCTACGAGCAGTACTTC.

As concerns this clonotype: A junction end diverges from the germline sequence, so it may reflect a read error. V usage is TRBV27 and J usage is TRBJ2-7; 9 bases map to TRBD2. The CDR3 has 15 residues. Germline CDR1 is MNHEY and CDR2 is SMNVEV (reference sequence). The chain's CDR3 is CASSTTGTSSYEQRF. CDR3 nucleotide sequence: TGTGCCAGCAGCACAACCGGGACTAGCTCCTACGAGCAGCGCTTC.

This clonotype was observed a single time. The chain joins TRBV28 to TRBJ2-6; no definite D call. The CDR3 is 13 residues long. V lost 3 bases and J 12 bases, leaving 12 bases between the germline ends. In germline, CDR1 is MDHEN, CDR2 SYDVKM. DNA of the CDR3: TGTGCCAGCAGTTTGCCCGGCGTGGGCGTCCTGACTTTC. This codes for CASSLPGVGVLTF.

Regarding this clonotype: A much larger clone differs from this one at a single base, so this may be a read error. V and J are TRBV10-2 and TRBJ2-7; TRBD2 might be the D (7 bases). Germline V gene data show CDR1 as WSHSY and CDR2 as SAAADI. Trimming removed 2 bases at V and 0 bases at J, with 14 bases between. The CDR3 has 16 residues. This CDR3 is CASSEGGGGSSYEQYF. CDR3 in DNA: TGCGCCAGCAGTGAGGGGGGCGGGGGTTCCTCCTACGAGCAGTACTTC.

A remark on this clonotype: A read error may explain this, as a much larger clone is one base away. The CDR3 spells CATSSQGYNGQFF. CDR3 DNA sequence: TGTGCCACCAGCAGTCAGGGGTACAATGGGCAGTTCTTC. V gene TRBV15 combines with J gene TRBJ2-1, with a tentative D call TRBD1 (6 bases). This CDR3 spans 13 amino acids. CDR1 and CDR2 from the germline V gene are LNHNV and YYDKDF (reference sequence).

This clonotype was recorded at least ten times. This chain uses TRBV6-1 with TRBJ1-2, with a possible D match to TRBD1 (5 bases). Looked up from germline, CDR1 is MNHNS and CDR2 is SASEGT. This CDR3 is built from 13 residues. The V gene lost 0 bases and the J gene lost 4 bases, with 6 bases spanning the gap. The CDR3 here is CASSEAGPYGYTF. CDR3 DNA sequence: TGTGCCAGCAGTGAAGCGGGGCCCTATGGCTACACCTTC.

This clonotype has at least ten counts. This chain links TRBV6-2 or TRBV6-3 with TRBJ2-1; 16 bases align to TRBD2. The CDR3 consists of 15 residues. Germline lookup yields CDR1 MNHEY and CDR2 SVGEGT. Germline trimming cut 2 bases from V and 9 bases from J; bases unmatched to any gene: 1. The CDR3 spells CASSYGTSGRVEQFF. In nucleotides, the CDR3 is TGTGCCAGCAGTTACGGGACTAGCGGGAGGGTTGAGCAGTTCTTC.

Turning to this clonotype: A single base separates this from a much larger clone, so it may be a read error. The chain links TRBV5-1 to TRBJ2-5, with a possible D match to TRBD1 (6 bases). The CDR3 totals 14 residues. Germline CDR1 and CDR2: SGHRS and YFSETQ. CDR3 loop: CASGLSTGQETQYF. CDR3 DNA: TGCGCCAGCGGCTTGTCGACAGGCCAAGAGACCCAGTACTTC.

This clonotype was counted many times. V usage is TRBV20-1 and J usage is TRBJ2-3, with TRBD2 identical over 10 bases. Germline V gene data show CDR1 as DFQATT and CDR2 as SNEGSKA (reference sequence). V shed 5 bases and J 5 bases; nucleotides not matched to a gene: 16. This CDR3 spans 17 amino acids. The CDR3 sequence is CSAPGEGLAGARDTQYF. Written as DNA, the CDR3 is TGCAGTGCTCCCGGGGAAGGGCTAGCGGGAGCAAGAGATACGCAGTATTTT.

At least ten counts were recorded for this clonotype. This chain joins TRBV9 and TRBJ2-2; D ambiguous. The CDR3 sequence is 16 residues long. Trimming left V 0 bases short and J 0 bases short, with 9 bases between. The V gene's germline CDR1 is SGDLS and CDR2 YYNGEE. The CDR3 spells CASSVDFRANTGELFF. The CDR3 DNA reads as TGTGCCAGCAGCGTAGACTTCCGCGCGAACACCGGGGAGCTGTTTTTT. Full variable domain (remainder filled in from reference TRBV9 and TRBJ2-2): DSGVTQTPKHLITATGQRVTLRCSPRSGDLSVYWYQQSLDQGLQFLIQYYNGEERAKGNILERFSAQQFPDLHSELNLSSLELGDSALYFCASSVDFRANTGELFFGEGSRLTVL.

This clonotype was seen many times. This chain links TRBV12-3 or TRBV12-4 with TRBJ2-5; 11 positions agree with TRBD2. CDR3 length: 15 amino acids. Losses at the gene ends were 5 bases for V and 4 bases for J; bases not matched to a gene: 6. The CDR3 protein is CASSPLAGGGETQYF. CDR3 nucleotide sequence: TGTGCCAGCAGTCCCCTAGCGGGAGGAGGAGAGACCCAGTACTTC.

In this sample, this clonotype turned up many times. The rearrangement links TRBV10-2 to TRBJ2-7, with 10 nucleotides matching TRBD2. The CDR3 contains 16 residues. CDR1 WSHSY and CDR2 SAAADI come from the germline V gene. V trimming: 2 bases; J trimming: 7 bases; junction bases outside the gene matches: 11. The CDR3 loop reads CASSEPRASGSGEQYF. In nucleotides, the CDR3 is TGCGCCAGCAGTGAGCCCCGGGCTAGCGGGAGTGGTGAGCAGTACTTC.

This clonotype was counted many times. This chain connects TRBV6-2 or TRBV6-3 to TRBJ2-7, with 7 bases lining up with TRBD1. Germline trimming cut 6 bases from V and 1 base from J; bases unmatched to any gene: 9. Germline V gene lookup returns CDR1 MNHEY and CDR2 SVGEGT. The CDR3 runs 15 residues. The CDR3 is CASRDWTGQSYEQYF. The CDR3 region has the DNA TGTGCCAGCAGAGATTGGACAGGTCAATCCTACGAGCAGTACTTC.

This clonotype was seen at least ten times. V gene TRBV24-1 combines with J gene TRBJ2-1; TRBD2 matches 8 bases. The trim removed 3 bases at V and 5 bases at J, leaving 8 bases unmatched. The CDR3 is made up of 16 amino acids. Germline-derived CDR1 and CDR2 are KGHDR and SFDVKD. The CDR3 DNA is TGTGCCACCAGTGATCCCCTCCTAGCGGGTAACAATGAGCAGTTCTTC. Protein product: CATSDPLLAGNNEQFF.

The rearrangement uses TRBV5-4 and TRBJ2-6; 9 bases map to TRBD2. The CDR3 consists of 18 residues. V lost 0 bases, J lost 4 bases, and 8 bases stayed unmatched. Germline loops: CDR1 SGHNT, CDR2 YYREEE (reference sequence). Written as DNA, the CDR3 is TGTGCCAGCAGCTTGGGCGGGGCGGGAGGGCACGGGGCCAACGTCCTGACTTTC. This translates into CASSLGGAGGHGANVLTF.

This clonotype appeared many times. The chain employs TRBV29-1 and TRBJ2-1; no clear D. This CDR3 spans 11 amino acids. CDR1 and CDR2 (germline): SQVTM, ANQGSEA. Trimming pared 7 bases from V and 0 bases from J, leaving 4 bases between. CDR3 region: CSGSSYNEQFF. The CDR3 region has the DNA TGCAGCGGGAGCTCCTACAATGAGCAGTTCTTC.